This entry lists 27 T cell receptor beta chains sequenced from one sample in a study of blood T cell repertoires in COVID-19. TCRdb keeps only in-frame clones here, not all; method: immunoSEQ multiplex PCR. Here the sample spans nearly 300,000 clones, approximately 88% being singletons. Sequenced: peripheral blood. These receptor sequences come from a woman aged 30 to 39 who had recovered from COVID-19.

This clone was observed a few times. As DNA, the CDR3 is TGCGCCAGCAGCGTGGGGGGCTACGGAAACACCATATATTTT. It translates to CASSVGGYGNTIYF. The chain is built from TRBV5-1 and TRBJ1-3; TRBD1 is a possible D gene (6 bases). The ends were cut back, 4 bases at V and 4 bases at J, with 12 bases in the middle. The CDR3 extends over 14 amino acids. Germline V CDR1 and CDR2: SGHRS, YFSETQ.

This chain connects TRBV18 to TRBJ1-2, with 8 nucleotides matching TRBD1. Germline CDR1 KGHSH, CDR2 LQKENI. The CDR3 length is 15 residues. With 6 bases clipped from V and 4 bases from J, the junction kept 10 bases outside the gene matches. This CDR3 reads CASSQSRDRIYGYTF. The CDR3 DNA reads as TGTGCCAGCTCCCAATCCCGGGACAGGATCTATGGCTACACCTTC.

Regarding this clone: Different DNA sequences within this sample yield the same CDR3. The V and J genes are TRBV28 and TRBJ1-5; perhaps TRBD1 as D (5 bases). V was clipped by 2 bases and J by 6 bases, with 5 bases between them. Germline CDR1 reads MDHEN; CDR2 reads SYDVKM. This CDR3 spans 12 amino acids. This CDR3 is CASSLQGQPQHF. The CDR3 coding sequence is TGTGCCAGCAGTTTACAGGGTCAGCCCCAGCATTTT.

The CDR3 nucleotides read TGTGCCAGCAGTTTACCCGCCGGGGAGCTGTTTTTT. This codes for CASSLPAGELFF. The rearrangement uses TRBV27 and TRBJ2-2; D not resolved. In germline, CDR1 is MNHEY, CDR2 SMNVEV (reference sequence). The CDR3 runs 12 residues. The V and J ends lost 2 bases and 6 bases respectively, with 4 bases between them.

This clone was detected once. The chain recombines TRBV18 with TRBJ2-2; 7 bases agree with TRBD1. The J segment lost 0 bases and the V segment lost 2 bases, leaving 3 bases of the junction unmatched. The CDR3 has 16 residues. From germline, CDR1 is KGHSH and CDR2 LQKENI. The chain's CDR3 is CASSPSGTANTGELFF. The CDR3 DNA is TGTGCCAGCTCACCATCCGGGACAGCGAACACCGGGGAGCTGTTTTTT.

This chain uses TRBV9 with TRBJ2-7, with a weak D call TRBD1 (6 bases). Looked up from germline, CDR1 is SGDLS and CDR2 is YYNGEE. The CDR3 extends over 14 amino acids. Trimming removed 6 bases from V and 3 bases from J, with 16 bases in between. In DNA form, the CDR3 reads TGTGCCAGCAACCCAGGGGCGCAGAACTACGAGCAGTACTTC. It encodes CASNPGAQNYEQYF.

The sample holds one count of this clone. The chain has TRBV10-2 and TRBJ1-2; D is perhaps TRBD1 (6 bases). The CDR3 has 14 amino acids. V was clipped by 7 bases and J by 4 bases, with 16 bases between them. From germline, CDR1 is WSHSY and CDR2 SAAADI. As DNA, the CDR3 is TGCGCCAGCAAAGATTCCGGGGGGCTCTATGGCTACACCTTC. This translates into CASKDSGGLYGYTF.

The rearrangement joins TRBV21-1 to TRBJ2-7; no check of the table's D call, TRBD1, against the DNA was made. TRBV21-1 is noted as a pseudogene. This CDR3 has 17 amino acids. As DNA, the CDR3 is TGTGCCAGCAGCAAAGTTGCGGCGACAGGGATTCCCTACGAGCAGTACTTC. Translating gives CASSKVAATGIPYEQYF.

This clone was recorded only once. The chain is built from TRBV4-2 and TRBJ2-2; the D gene is possibly TRBD2 (6 bases). Germline V gene lookup returns CDR1 LGHNA and CDR2 YNFKEQ. V was trimmed by 0 bases and J by 6 bases, leaving 23 bases between them. The CDR3 is made up of 19 amino acids. The CDR3 DNA reads as TGTGCCAGCAGCCAAGATCGGCGGAACTACTGGGGGGAAGCCGGGGAGCTGTTTTTT. This gives the protein CASSQDRRNYWGEAGELFF.

The chain recombines TRBV7-3 with TRBJ2-3, with 7 bases that match TRBD2. J gave up 4 bases and V 8 bases, and 6 bases lay outside the gene matches. CDR1 is SGHTA and CDR2 is FQGTGA in the germline V gene. The CDR3 extends over 13 amino acids. DNA of the CDR3: TGTGCCAGCGCGCCGGGGGGACCAGATACGCAGTATTTT. Translated: CASAPGGPDTQYF.

This chain uses TRBV28 with TRBJ2-2; tentatively, D is TRBD1 (6 bases). With 10 bases removed from V and 0 bases from J, the gap between germline ends came to 15 bases. CDR1 and CDR2 (germline): MDHEN, SYDVKM. The CDR3 loop spans 15 amino acids. The CDR3 DNA follows: TGTGCCATCCCTTCGGGGACATCGAACACCGGGGAGCTGTTTTTT. Protein: CAIPSGTSNTGELFF.

The chain is built from TRBV27 and TRBJ1-4; 7 bases are shared with TRBD1. The germline CDR1 and CDR2 sequences are MNHEY and SMNVEV (reference sequence). This CDR3 is built from 14 residues. Losses at the gene ends were 5 bases for V and 4 bases for J; bases not matched to a gene: 4. This chain's CDR3 is CASSHRGLNEKLFF. The CDR3 bases are TGTGCCAGCAGTCACAGGGGACTTAATGAAAAACTGTTTTTT. Variable domain in full (rest from reference TRBV27 and TRBJ1-4): EAQVTQNPRYLITVTGKKLTVTCSQNMNHEYMSWYRQDPGLGLRQIYYSMNVEVTDKGDVPEGYKVSRKEKRNFPLILESPSPNQTSLYFCASSHRGLNEKLFFGSGTQLSVL.

The V and J genes are TRBV5-1 and TRBJ2-1; 7 nucleotides agree with TRBD1. This CDR3 has 14 residues. The junction had 6 bases not matched to a gene; V was cut back by 0 bases and J by 9 bases. Germline CDR1 SGHRS, CDR2 YFSETQ. The CDR3 spells CASSLGQGEVEQFF. The CDR3 DNA reads as TGCGCCAGCAGCTTGGGACAGGGTGAGGTTGAGCAGTTCTTC. Drawing the rest from reference TRBV5-1 and TRBJ2-1, the complete variable domain is KAGVTQTPRYLIKTRGQQVTLSCSPISGHRSVSWYQQTPGQGLQFLFEYFSETQRNKGNFPGRFSGRQFSNSRSEMNVSTLELGDSALYLCASSLGQGEVEQFFGPGTRLTVL.

The chain uses TRBV25-1 and TRBJ1-2; a possible D gene is TRBD1 (6 bases). V lost 6 bases to trimming and J lost 4 bases, with 18 bases between them. Looked up from germline, CDR1 is MGHDK and CDR2 is SYGVNS. This CDR3 has 15 amino acids. CDR3 in amino acids: CASSTGGGSGYGYTF. CDR3 DNA: TGTGCCAGCAGCACTGGGGGGGGCTCGGGCTATGGCTACACCTTC.

V is TRBV23-1 and J is TRBJ2-5; 8 positions agree with TRBD1. TRBV23-1 is treated as an ORF (open reading frame) with a function not yet certain. The CDR3 extends over 14 amino acids. The V gene end was trimmed by 5 bases and the J gene end by 5 bases; junction bases not matched to a gene: 7. The CDR3 loop reads CASSSGGAYETQYF. DNA of the CDR3: TGCGCCAGCAGTTCAGGGGGCGCGTACGAGACCCAGTACTTC.

The genes are TRBV11-2 and TRBJ1-1, with TRBD1 identical over 8 bases. V was pared by 1 base and J by 0 bases, with 10 bases of the junction left unmatched. CDR3 length equals 18 residues. Germline loops: CDR1 SGHAT, CDR2 FQNNGV. The CDR3 protein is CASSLAPWDRSMNTEAFF. The CDR3 bases are TGTGCCAGCAGCTTAGCGCCTTGGGACAGGAGCATGAACACTGAAGCTTTCTTT.

Here the CDR3 DNA reads TGTGCCAGCAGCCGATTGACAAACACTGAAGCTTTCTTT. Its protein product is CASSRLTNTEAFF. This chain connects TRBV14 to TRBJ1-1; the D is unclear. V was shortened by 4 bases and J by 2 bases, with 8 bases between the two germline ends. Germline V gene lookup returns CDR1 SGHDN and CDR2 FVKESK. The CDR3 loop spans 13 amino acids.

This chain connects TRBV5-4 to TRBJ1-2; D may be TRBD1 (6 bases). V was pared by 1 base and J by 3 bases, with 10 bases between. Germline loops: CDR1 SGHNT, CDR2 YYREEE (reference sequence). The CDR3 runs to 14 residues. The CDR3, as DNA: TGTGCCAGCAGCTTGCCACAGGGCGACTATGGCTACACCTTC. This codes for CASSLPQGDYGYTF. Using reference TRBV5-4 and TRBJ1-2 for the parts outside the CDR3, the full variable domain is ETGVTQSPTHLIKTRGQQVTLRCSSQSGHNTVSWYQQALGQGPQFIFQYYREEENGRGNFPPRFSGLQFPNYSSELNVNALELDDSALYLCASSLPQGDYGYTFGSGTRLTVV.

The gene calls are TRBV29-1 and TRBJ2-2; the D is unclear. V was pared by 4 bases and J by 7 bases, with 13 bases between. The germline gives CDR1 SQVTM, CDR2 ANQGSEA. The CDR3 runs to 13 residues. The CDR3 protein is CSVGRNFGGELFF. The CDR3 region has the DNA TGCAGCGTTGGTAGAAACTTCGGCGGGGAGCTGTTTTTT.

This chain connects TRBV5-1 to TRBJ1-3; D is ambiguous. The CDR3 sequence is 15 residues long. V lost 2 bases and J 4 bases, leaving 13 bases between the germline ends. Per the germline V gene, CDR1 is SGHRS and CDR2 is YFSETQ. This CDR3 is CASSLLEPSGNTIYF. For the CDR3, the DNA is TGCGCCAGCAGCTTACTAGAGCCGTCCGGAAACACCATATATTTT.

The chain links TRBV6-5 to TRBJ1-1, with D possibly matching TRBD1 (5 bases). The CDR3 runs to 12 residues. V was clipped by 4 bases and J by 11 bases, with 14 bases between them. Germline CDR1 and CDR2: MNHEY and SVGAGI. This CDR3 is CASSSILGGAFF. Here the CDR3 DNA reads TGTGCCAGCAGTTCCATTCTTGGGGGGGCTTTCTTT.

This clone was detected only once. The CDR3 is CASLGRGGTEAFF. For the CDR3, the DNA is TGTGCCAGCCTGGGGCGGGGGGGAACTGAAGCTTTCTTT. The rearrangement links TRBV6-5 to TRBJ1-1, with D possibly TRBD1 on 5 matching bases. The CDR3 spans 13 residues. Germline loops: CDR1 MNHEY, CDR2 SVGAGI. Trimming left V 8 bases short and J 5 bases short, with 15 bases between.

The rearrangement joins TRBV29-1 to TRBJ1-1; 7 nucleotides match TRBD1. The CDR3 is 13 amino acids. CDR1 is SQVTM and CDR2 is ANQGSEA in the germline V gene. Trimming cost V 6 bases and J 4 bases; bases outside gene matches: 8. The CDR3 DNA reads as TGCAGCGTGAAAGACAGGGAGAGCACTGAAGCTTTCTTT. This translates into CSVKDRESTEAFF.

V is TRBV4-1 and J is TRBJ2-7; D gene uncertain. This CDR3 contains 14 residues. V dropped 2 bases and J dropped 4 bases, with 12 bases sitting between them. Germline values: CDR1 MGHRA, CDR2 YSYEKL. The CDR3 coding sequence is TGCGCCAGCAGCCAACAGGTTTCCAGGTACGAGCAGTACTTC. Protein product: CASSQQVSRYEQYF.

The sample holds one count of this clone. V and J are TRBV28 and TRBJ2-1, with D possibly matching TRBD2 (5 bases). V was pared by 3 bases and J by 6 bases, with 9 bases between. CDR3 size: 13 residues. Germline V gene sequence: CDR1 MDHEN, CDR2 SYDVKM. The CDR3 here is CASSFSTSNEQFF. CDR3 nucleotide sequence: TGTGCCAGCAGTTTCTCCACTAGCAATGAGCAGTTCTTC.

The chain is built from TRBV2 and TRBJ1-1, with TRBD1 identical over 10 bases. From germline, CDR1 is SNHLY and CDR2 FYNNEI. V dropped 6 bases and J dropped 4; count of bases not matched to a gene: 11. This CDR3 comprises 16 residues. CDR3 nucleotides: TGTGCCAGCAGGACGACAGGGGGCGTAGAGGGCACTGAAGCTTTCTTT. It is translated as CASRTTGGVEGTEAFF.

The V and J genes are TRBV11-3 and TRBJ2-1; 7 bases are shared with TRBD1. The CDR3 is made up of 14 amino acids. With 1 base clipped from V and 8 bases from J, the junction kept 5 bases outside the gene matches. Germline V lookup: CDR1 SGHNT, CDR2 YENEEA. This CDR3 is CASSLGGGFDEQFF. The CDR3 nucleotides are TGTGCCAGCAGCTTAGGAGGGGGCTTCGATGAGCAGTTCTTC.